The entry that follows covers one T cell receptor beta chain sequence. Only a few counts were recorded for this clone. Its recognized antigen is unknown. No clone much larger than this one lies a single base away; base qualities are absent. Library preparation employed the immunoSEQ multiplex PCR assay. A mixture of 60 forward primers for TCR Vbeta segments and 13 reverse primers for TCR Jbeta segments was used in the multiplex PCR. The CDR3 region of rearranged TCR beta genes was amplified from genomic DNA with a multiplex PCR assay. The Illumina HiSeq System was used to sequence the amplified TCR beta libraries as 87-base-pair reads. For the original study's pipeline: A later analysis tallied 70 million to 100 million unique TCR beta chains across the 600 to 700 repertoires, and approximately 9.9 million of those chains were shared by two or more donors. To remove PCR and sequencing errors, raw reads were error-corrected and collapsed into unique sequences using a nearest-neighbor algorithm that merged closely related sequences. Alignment of CDR3 sequences to IMGT reference sequences was used to assign V, D and J gene segments. Each retained sequence needed at least a six-nucleotide match to both a V gene segment and a J gene segment. Rearrangements were called productive when the CDR3 lacked stop codons and stayed in frame with V and J; all others were non-productive. CDR3 was defined by IMGT convention, running from the second conserved V-encoded cysteine to the conserved J-encoded phenylalanine. In an earlier analysis of more than 550 of the donors, sequences lacking an unambiguous match to a single V gene segment were excluded. An earlier analysis of approximately 590 of the donors called V segments functional above 56.7% productive rearrangements and segregating when the between-donor standard deviation exceeded 5%. A statistical classification framework was developed to diagnose cytomegalovirus status using the catalog of TCR beta chain sequences. A later analysis assigned V and J genes by comparing TCR nucleotide sequences with IMGT/GENE-DB human TR gene sequences. Using the TCRdist pipeline, a later analysis assigned CDR3 sequences along with most-parsimonious VDJ recombination scenarios. In a later analysis, each TCR beta chain was defined by its CDR3 amino acid sequence together with its V-gene family, and reads lacking a unique V-gene family were excluded. A later analysis removed roughly 590 highly shared, low-generation-probability nucleotide sequences to deal with suspected cross-contamination and a sequencing artifact. For each public chain, a later analysis derived a clonal expansion index from normalized ranks of inferred template counts within each repertoire. A later analysis computed generation probabilities with a VDJ recombination model fitted to out-of-frame rearrangements, and checked the results against IGoR. A later analysis scored TCR-TCR, TCR-HLA and TCR-CMV co-occurrence with hypergeometric tests, applying a repertoire-size bias correction to TCR pairs. In a later analysis, false discovery rates were estimated by permuting HLA or CMV assignments 20 times. In a later analysis, co-occurring TCRs were grouped using DBSCAN, with TCRdist sequence similarity added in when clustering inside HLA-allele-positive subsets. For co-occurrence clustering, repertoires with fewer than 30,000 or more than 120,000 public chains were excluded, along with 5 or 6 repertoires with anomalous nucleotide sharing. Imported from immuneACCESS, the table was reduced by TCRdb to in-frame sequences with V and J called. These copies leave out some clones; in studies compared against another copy, an unresolved V gene accounts for under half, and the cause of the remainder is not known. That table is the source of V, J and clone size, and D and trimming were worked out from the DNA. In this sample the table shows under 200,000 clones, roughly 84% of which occur a single time. In total, the top ten clones hold 1.5% to 2.5% of the sample.

The entry originates in a study of cytomegalovirus exposure and HLA in healthy donors (dated by TCRdb to about 2017). About the study as a whole: An earlier analysis of some 550 of the donors reported about 290 Gb of sequence data and some 100 million unique TCR beta sequences from 150 million to 200 million T cells. An early release covering roughly 600 HLA-typed donors comprised roughly 300 gigabases of sequencing data and tens of millions of unique TCR sequences. Of the 300 to 450 genotyped donors, over 65% fell in the genetic ancestry cluster associated with self-reported Caucasian donors. The study aimed to test whether cataloging public T cell receptors could reveal signatures of past pathogen exposure. The T cell repertoires of 670 or so subjects were profiled by immunosequencing and related to cytomegalovirus serostatus. Besides the first cohort of 666 subjects, a separate validation cohort made up of over a hundred different subjects was used. To predict cytomegalovirus infection status, the study brought together high-throughput TCR immunosequencing, statistical association of individual TCRs with disease status, and machine learning. A later analysis re-examined previously published TCR beta repertoires from more than 650 donors and added high-resolution HLA genotyping to investigate patterns of TCR occurrence. The later analysis used no new phenotypic data to find candidate immune exposures, relying instead on TCR beta sequences and their occurrence across donors. An earlier analysis of a few hundred of the donors applied high-throughput TCR beta sequencing to assess whether each TCR beta V gene segment acted as functional or pseudogenic. Donor age, sex, ethnicity and CMV serostatus were compiled together with the repertoire data. A later genetic analysis took genome-wide SNP genotypes for about three fifths of the 666 donors and used that subset as a discovery cohort. Every discovery cohort repertoire had been produced on one sequencing platform. Class I and class II HLA loci were covered by the typing at four-digit resolution. The number of donors typed differed by locus, with roughly 629-640 for A, B, C, DRB1 and DQB1, roughly 520 for DQA1, under 610 for DPA1, and 472 for DPB1. Five DR-DQ haplotypes were treated as single units for association and clustering because of strong linkage in the cohort. On average, around 200,000 unique TCR beta nucleotide sequences were sequenced per donor among roughly 430 genotyped donors of the cohort, with about 19% of those sequences being non-productive.

The paper's findings and limits, for the study overall: A later analysis found that most CMV-associated TCR beta chains appeared HLA-restricted, with HLA associations seemingly driven largely by CMV exposure. The authors suggested that the approach could potentially be generalized to other disease states and immunological phenotypes. The earlier analysis of 587 of the donors excluded seventeen rarely observed V segments, including chromosome 9 orphons, because counts were too low. Roughly uniform sequencing depth across donors was assumed in presence/absence analyses, although this assumption may not hold. HLA typing was unavailable for some donors at each locus, so association tests used only the typed subset. In a later genetic analysis, a missense DCLRE1C variant was associated with V-gene and J-gene trimming of TCR beta chains, and the association was replicated in an independent cohort. A further reported finding was that TCR beta sequences accurately predicted the HLA-A and HLA-B alleles for most subjects in the first cohort. An earlier analysis of 450 to 750 of the donors showed that most TCR beta V segments appeared in productive rearrangements either about 87% or about 30% of the time, which broadly matched IMGT annotations. Strong co-occurrence of HLA alleles, especially DR and DQ, made assigning TCR associations to individual alleles difficult. According to a later analysis, parvovirus B19, influenza, CMV and Epstein-Barr virus appeared linked to several top co-occurrence clusters. According to a later genetic analysis, donors in an Asian-associated ancestry cluster had fewer N-insertions in productive TCRs than the approximately 630-donor mean. This cohort had only TCR beta chains sequenced, and the lack of alpha or paired-chain data limited which features could be detected. Immune exposure information for the cohort was limited to CMV serostatus. In a later analysis, the rate of TCR association differed among HLA loci, with DRB1 alleles having the most associated TCRs and HLA-C alleles having the fewest. Most TCR sequences were observed very rarely across donors, whereas some public TCRs were present in many individuals. Specific HLA alleles were associated with some 15,000 TCR beta sequences at a false discovery rate of 0.05 in a later analysis. Linkage disequilibrium might explain the correlated functional status among segregating V segments, but an unknown experimental factor could not be ruled out. In a later analysis, HLA-associated TCR beta chains were found to be more clonally expanded and to have lower generation probabilities than equally common non-associated chains. The sequencing pipeline was judged likely to have produced a cluster of highly shared sequence variants as a technical artifact. Because the 87-base-pair reads could not distinguish some IMGT-functional V segments, including TRBV6-2 and TRBV6-3, those segments were excluded. In both the original and validation cohorts, the classifier was reported to diagnose cytomegalovirus status with high specificity and sensitivity. The study gave a list of about 170 TCR beta chains associated with cytomegalovirus. A few of the identified cytomegalovirus-associated TCR beta chains were confirmed in vitro to be specific for cytomegalovirus antigens.

The CDR3 has 15 amino acids, counting the end cysteine and phenylalanine. Only CDR3 DNA remains: 45 bases, in frame from the first base. Clipping removes 0 bases from V and 4 bases from J, with 3 as the unmatched junction base count. CDR1 and CDR2 were assigned from the germline V gene (reference sequence) as MNHEY and SMNVEV. The cohort was made up of 500 to 800 healthy bone marrow donors. At the time of sampling, every cohort member was nominally healthy, though immune exposures that went unrecorded were likely present. The donor tested CMV seronegative and was one of the 352 seronegative cohort members. Every donor gave a peripheral blood sample, and the peripheral blood mononuclear cells from that sample were used for TCR beta sequencing. The Qiagen DNeasy Blood Extraction Kit was used to extract genomic DNA from the blood cell samples.

This sequence was found in a man aged 18-30 years in good health and CMV-seronegative. The sequenced sample was PBMCs. The sequence is built from TRBV27 and TRBJ1-5; 7 central nucleotides agree with TRBD1. The DNA is TGTGCCAGCAGTTTATCGCAGGGGGGAAATCAGCCCCAGCATTTT. Its translation is CASSLSQGGNQPQHF.